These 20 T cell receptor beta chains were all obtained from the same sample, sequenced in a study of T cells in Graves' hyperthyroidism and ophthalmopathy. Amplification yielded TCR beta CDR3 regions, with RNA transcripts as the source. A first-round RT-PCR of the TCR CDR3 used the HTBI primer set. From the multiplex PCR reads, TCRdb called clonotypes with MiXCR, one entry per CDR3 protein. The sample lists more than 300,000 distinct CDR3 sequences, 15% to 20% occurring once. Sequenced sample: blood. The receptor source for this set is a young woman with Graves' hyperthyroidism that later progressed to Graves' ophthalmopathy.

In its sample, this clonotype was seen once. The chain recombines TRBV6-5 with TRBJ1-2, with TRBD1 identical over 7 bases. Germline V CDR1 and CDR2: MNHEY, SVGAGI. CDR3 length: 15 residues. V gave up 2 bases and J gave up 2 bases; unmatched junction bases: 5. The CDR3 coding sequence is TGTGCCAGCAGTTACAAGGGGGCGGCCAACTATGGCTACACCTTC. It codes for CASSYKGAANYGYTF.

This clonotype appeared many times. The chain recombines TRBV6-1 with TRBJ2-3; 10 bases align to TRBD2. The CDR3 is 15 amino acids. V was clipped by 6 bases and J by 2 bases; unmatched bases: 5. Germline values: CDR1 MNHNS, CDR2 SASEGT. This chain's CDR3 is CASRERGGNTDTQYF. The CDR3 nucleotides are TGTGCCAGCAGGGAGCGGGGGGGCAACACAGATACGCAGTATTTT.

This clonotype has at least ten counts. The CDR3, as DNA: TGTGCCAGCAGCGAATCCGTGGGGGCCAAAGCTTTCTTT. Translating gives CASSESVGAKAFF. V gene TRBV3-1 combines with J gene TRBJ1-1; tentatively, D is TRBD1 (6 bases). Between the trimmed V and J ends, which lost 5 bases and 9 bases, there was a span of 16 bases. Germline assignment: CDR1 LGHDT and CDR2 YNNKEL (reference sequence). This CDR3 has 13 residues.

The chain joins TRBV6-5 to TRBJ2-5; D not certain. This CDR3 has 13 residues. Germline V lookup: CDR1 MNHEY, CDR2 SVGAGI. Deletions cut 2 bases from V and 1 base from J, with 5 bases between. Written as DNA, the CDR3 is TGTGCCAGCAGTTACCGGAGCCAAGAGACCCAGTACTTC. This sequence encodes CASSYRSQETQYF.

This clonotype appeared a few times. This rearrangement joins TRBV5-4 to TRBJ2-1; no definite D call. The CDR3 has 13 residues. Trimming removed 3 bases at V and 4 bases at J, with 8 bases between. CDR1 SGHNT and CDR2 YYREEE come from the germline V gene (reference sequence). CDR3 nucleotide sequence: TGTGCCAGCAGCTCCGACAAGTACAATGAGCAGTTCTTC. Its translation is CASSSDKYNEQFF.

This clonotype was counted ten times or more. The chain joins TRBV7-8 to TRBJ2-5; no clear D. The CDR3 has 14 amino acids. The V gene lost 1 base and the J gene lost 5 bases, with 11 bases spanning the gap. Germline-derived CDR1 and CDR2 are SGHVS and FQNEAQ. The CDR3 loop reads CASSLDRSVETQYF. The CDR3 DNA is TGTGCCAGCAGCTTAGACCGGTCCGTGGAGACCCAGTACTTC.

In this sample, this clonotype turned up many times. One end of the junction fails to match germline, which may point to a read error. The CDR3 sequence: CVSSPTHRTDRGGYEQYF. The CDR3 nucleotides read TGTGTCAGCAGCCCAACTCACCGGACCGACAGGGGAGGCTACGAGCAGTACTTC. This chain joins TRBV7-9 and TRBJ2-7; 8 bases map to TRBD1. The CDR3 is made up of 18 amino acids. From germline, CDR1 is SEHNR and CDR2 FQNEAQ (reference sequence). The full variable domain, its missing parts supplied by reference TRBV7-9 and TRBJ2-7, is DTGVSQNPRHKITKRGQNVTFRCDPISEHNRLYWYRQTLGQGPEFLTYFQNEAQLEKSRLLSDRFSAERPKGSFSTLEIQRTEQGDSAMYLCVSSPTHRTDRGGYEQYFGPGTRLTVT.

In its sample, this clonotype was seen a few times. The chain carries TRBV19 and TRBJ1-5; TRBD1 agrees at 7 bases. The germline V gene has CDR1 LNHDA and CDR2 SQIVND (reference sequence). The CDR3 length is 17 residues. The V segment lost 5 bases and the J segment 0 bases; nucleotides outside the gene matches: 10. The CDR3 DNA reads TGTGCCAGTAGTCTTTTTAGCGGGACAGATAGCAATCAGCCCCAGCATTTT. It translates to CASSLFSGTDSNQPQHF.

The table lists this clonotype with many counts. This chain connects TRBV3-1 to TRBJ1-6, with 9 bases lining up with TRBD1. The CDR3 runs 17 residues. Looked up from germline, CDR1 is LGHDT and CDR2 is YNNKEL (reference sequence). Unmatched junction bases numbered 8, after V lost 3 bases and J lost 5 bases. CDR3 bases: TGTGCCAGCAGCCACGACTGGGACAGGGCCAATAATTCACCCCTCCACTTT. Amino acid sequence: CASSHDWDRANNSPLHF.

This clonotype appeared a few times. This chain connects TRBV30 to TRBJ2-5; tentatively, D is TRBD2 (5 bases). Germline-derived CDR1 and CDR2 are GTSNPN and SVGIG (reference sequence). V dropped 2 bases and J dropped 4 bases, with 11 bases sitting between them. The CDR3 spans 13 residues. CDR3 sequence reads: CAWSSGSGETQYF. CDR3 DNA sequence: TGTGCCTGGAGTTCGGGGTCGGGAGAGACCCAGTACTTC.

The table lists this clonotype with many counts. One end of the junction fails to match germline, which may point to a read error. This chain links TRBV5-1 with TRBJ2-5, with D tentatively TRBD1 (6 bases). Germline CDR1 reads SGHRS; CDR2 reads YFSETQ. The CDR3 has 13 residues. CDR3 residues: CASSLGQQETQYF. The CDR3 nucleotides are TGTGCCAGCAGCCTTGGACAGCAAGAGACCCAGTACTTC.

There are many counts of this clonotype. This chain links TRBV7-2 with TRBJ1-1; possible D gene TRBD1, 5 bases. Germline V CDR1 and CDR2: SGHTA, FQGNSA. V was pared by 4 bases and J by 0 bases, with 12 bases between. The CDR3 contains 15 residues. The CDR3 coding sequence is TGTGCCAGCAGCTCAGGGTTAAGGATGAACACTGAAGCTTTCTTT. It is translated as CASSSGLRMNTEAFF.

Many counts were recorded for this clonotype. CDR3 amino acids: CASSVRGYGYTF. The CDR3 nucleotides are TGTGCCAGCAGTGTAAGAGGGTATGGCTACACCTTC. This rearrangement joins TRBV12-3 or TRBV12-4 to TRBJ1-2; no clear D. V lost 5 bases and J 5 bases, leaving 9 bases between the germline ends. The CDR3 consists of 12 residues.

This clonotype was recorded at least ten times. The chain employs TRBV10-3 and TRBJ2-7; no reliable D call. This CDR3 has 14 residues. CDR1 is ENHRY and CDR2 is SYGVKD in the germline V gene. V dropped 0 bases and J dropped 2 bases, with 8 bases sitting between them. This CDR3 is CAISESGKAYEQYF. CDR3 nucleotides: TGTGCCATCAGTGAGTCTGGCAAAGCCTACGAGCAGTACTTC.

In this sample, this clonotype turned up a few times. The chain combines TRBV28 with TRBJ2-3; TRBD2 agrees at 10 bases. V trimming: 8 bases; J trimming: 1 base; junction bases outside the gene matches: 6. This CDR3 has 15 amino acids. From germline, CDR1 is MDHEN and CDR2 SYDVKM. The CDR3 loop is CASAVGLAGTDTQYF. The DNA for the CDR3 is TGTGCCAGCGCAGTTGGACTAGCGGGCACAGATACGCAGTATTTT.

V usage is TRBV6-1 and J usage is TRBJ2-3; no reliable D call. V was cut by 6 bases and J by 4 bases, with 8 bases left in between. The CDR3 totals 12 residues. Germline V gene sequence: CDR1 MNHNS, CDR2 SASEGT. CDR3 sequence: CASRDRADTQYF. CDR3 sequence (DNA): TGTGCCAGCAGGGACCGAGCAGATACGCAGTATTTT.

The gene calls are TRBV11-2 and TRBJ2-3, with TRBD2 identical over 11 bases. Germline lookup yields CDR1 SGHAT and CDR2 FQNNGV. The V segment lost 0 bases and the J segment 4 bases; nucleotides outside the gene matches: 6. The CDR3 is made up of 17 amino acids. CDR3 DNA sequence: TGTGCCAGCAGCTTAGACTATAGCGGGAGGGCCCCAGATACGCAGTATTTT. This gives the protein CASSLDYSGRAPDTQYF.

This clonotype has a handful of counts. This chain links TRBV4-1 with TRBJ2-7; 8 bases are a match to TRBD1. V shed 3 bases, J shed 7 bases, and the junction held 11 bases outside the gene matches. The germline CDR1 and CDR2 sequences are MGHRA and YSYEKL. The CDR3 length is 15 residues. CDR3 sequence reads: CASSQPRQGAGEQYF. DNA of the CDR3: TGCGCCAGCAGCCAGCCCAGGCAGGGGGCCGGGGAGCAGTACTTC.

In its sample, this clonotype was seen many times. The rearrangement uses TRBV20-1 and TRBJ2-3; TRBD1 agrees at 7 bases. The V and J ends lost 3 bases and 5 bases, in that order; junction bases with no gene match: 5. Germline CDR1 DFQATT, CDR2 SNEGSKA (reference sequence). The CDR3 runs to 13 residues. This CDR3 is CSARRDSQDTQYF. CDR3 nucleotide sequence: TGCAGTGCTAGGAGGGACAGCCAAGATACGCAGTATTTT.

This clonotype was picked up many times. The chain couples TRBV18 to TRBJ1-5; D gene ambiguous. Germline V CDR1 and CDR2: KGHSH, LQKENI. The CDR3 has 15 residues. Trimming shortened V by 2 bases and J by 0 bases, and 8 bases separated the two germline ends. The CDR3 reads CASSPVPGSNQPQHF. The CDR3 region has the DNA TGTGCCAGCTCACCAGTCCCAGGTAGCAATCAGCCCCAGCATTTT. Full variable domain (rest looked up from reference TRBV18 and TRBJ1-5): NAGVMQNPRHLVRRRGQEARLRCSPMKGHSHVYWYRQLPEEGLKFMVYLQKENIIDESGMPKERFSAEFPKEGPSILRIQQVVRGDSAAYFCASSPVPGSNQPQHFGDGTRLSIL.